The 20 T cell receptor beta chains in this list originate from one sample, sequenced in a study of T cell responses to AZD1222 COVID-19 vaccine. Libraries were prepared by immunoSEQ multiplex PCR; TCRdb keeps only in-frame clonotypes and omits some of them. The sample contains some 130,000 clones, just over 90% of which appear only once. Source: peripheral blood, taken on day 0 of AZD1222 vaccination. These receptor sequences come from an adult in good health.

The chain carries TRBV7-9 and TRBJ2-7; D gene ambiguous. This CDR3 contains 11 residues. Trimming shortened V by 0 bases and J by 5 bases, and 2 bases separated the two germline ends. Germline CDR1 reads SEHNR; CDR2 reads FQNEAQ (reference sequence). The CDR3, as DNA: TGTGCCAGCAGCTTAGCGGACGAGCAGTACTTC. Its translation: CASSLADEQYF.

The genes are TRBV7-2 and TRBJ1-2; 10 bases line up with TRBD1. The V and J ends lost 4 bases and 4 bases, in that order; junction bases with no gene match: 6. This CDR3 is 15 amino acids long. In germline, CDR1 is SGHTA, CDR2 FQGNSA. CDR3 in amino acids: CASSSLGQGPYGYTF. The CDR3 coding sequence is TGTGCCAGCAGCTCCCTGGGACAGGGGCCCTATGGCTACACCTTC.

The V call is TRBV7-2, the J call TRBJ2-7; D ambiguous. Per germline, CDR1 SGHTA and CDR2 FQGNSA. This CDR3 region has 11 residues. V was shortened by 5 bases and J by 0 bases, with 2 bases between the two germline ends. The CDR3 DNA follows: TGTGCCAGCAGCACCTCCTACGAGCAGTACTTC. Translating it yields CASSTSYEQYF.

This clone was observed a handful of times. The chain joins TRBV11-2 to TRBJ1-5; D remains ambiguous. Per germline, CDR1 SGHAT and CDR2 FQNNGV. V was cut by 0 bases and J by 0 bases, with 6 bases left in between. This CDR3 is 15 amino acids long. CDR3 amino acids: CASSLDSNSNQPQHF. DNA for the CDR3: TGTGCCAGCAGCTTAGACAGCAATAGCAATCAGCCCCAGCATTTT.

The chain uses TRBV9 and TRBJ1-2, with D tentatively TRBD1 (5 bases). Germline V gene data show CDR1 as SGDLS and CDR2 as YYNGEE. CDR3 length: 13 residues. Trimming cost V 1 base and J 2 bases, with 6 bases left between them. CDR3 region: CASSVRGNYGYTF. In DNA form, the CDR3 reads TGTGCCAGCAGCGTACGGGGCAACTATGGCTACACCTTC. The whole variable domain, filled in from reference TRBV9 and TRBJ1-2, reads DSGVTQTPKHLITATGQRVTLRCSPRSGDLSVYWYQQSLDQGLQFLIQYYNGEERAKGNILERFSAQQFPDLHSELNLSSLELGDSALYFCASSVRGNYGYTFGSGTRLTVV.

The chain joins TRBV15 to TRBJ2-3, with TRBD2 identical over 7 bases. Trimming at V came to 0 bases and at J to 9 bases, leaving 6 bases not matched to a gene. Germline V gene lookup returns CDR1 LNHNV and CDR2 YYDKDF (reference sequence). The CDR3 is 14 residues long. The CDR3 loop reads CATSRDSSGGTQYF. CDR3 coding DNA: TGTGCCACCAGCAGAGATTCTAGCGGCGGGACGCAGTATTTT. Based on the CDR3 plus reference TRBV15 and TRBJ2-3, the full variable domain is DAMVIQNPRYQVTQFGKPVTLSCSQTLNHNVMYWYQQKSSQAPKLLFHYYDKDFNNEADTPDNFQSRRPNTSFCFLDIRSPGLGDTAMYLCATSRDSSGGTQYFGPGTRLTVL.

The chain joins TRBV6-1 to TRBJ1-2; D possibly corresponds to TRBD1 (6 bases). V was shortened by 0 bases and J by 3 bases, with 8 bases between the two germline ends. CDR3 length equals 14 residues. Germline lookup yields CDR1 MNHNS and CDR2 SASEGT. CDR3 sequence: CASSEAQGHYGYTF. CDR3 nucleotide sequence: TGTGCCAGCAGTGAAGCTCAGGGGCACTATGGCTACACCTTC.

The V and J genes are TRBV6-4 and TRBJ2-2; 7 bases agree with TRBD1. The CDR3 is made up of 15 amino acids. After removal of 4 bases from V and 5 bases from J, the junction contained 7 bases not matched to a gene. CDR1 is MRHNA and CDR2 is SNTAGT in the germline V gene. Here the CDR3 reads CASSAGTRGTGELFF. The CDR3 nucleotides are TGTGCCAGCAGTGCGGGGACCAGGGGGACCGGGGAGCTGTTTTTT.

This clone came up once. The chain links TRBV5-4 to TRBJ1-5; D perhaps matches TRBD1 (5 bases). Germline V gene sequence: CDR1 SGHNT, CDR2 YYREEE (reference sequence). The V gene lost 4 bases and the J gene lost 7 bases, with 12 bases spanning the gap. The CDR3 loop spans 13 amino acids. The CDR3, as DNA: TGTGCCAGCAGCACCGGGACGATGCAGCCCCAGCATTTT. This encodes CASSTGTMQPQHF.

In its sample, this clone was seen a few times. This chain uses TRBV7-2 with TRBJ2-2; D remains unclear. Germline-derived CDR1 and CDR2 are SGHTA and FQGNSA. V was cut by 5 bases and J by 6 bases, with 16 bases left in between. The CDR3 is made up of 15 amino acids. CDR3 in DNA: TGTGCCAGCAGCCCCACGGCCCAGGTATCCGGGGAGCTGTTTTTT. Encoded protein: CASSPTAQVSGELFF.

This rearrangement joins TRBV12-5 to TRBJ2-1; TRBD1 is a possible D gene (5 bases). V was clipped by 0 bases and J by 7 bases, with 13 bases between them. CDR1 and CDR2 from the germline V gene are LGHNT and FRNRAP. CDR3 size: 15 residues. CDR3 sequence reads: CASGLVVGAQNEQFF. The CDR3 nucleotides read TGTGCTAGTGGTTTGGTAGTAGGGGCCCAGAATGAGCAGTTCTTC.

This chain uses TRBV5-1 with TRBJ1-6; D uncertain. CDR3 length equals 15 residues. Per the germline V gene, CDR1 is SGHRS and CDR2 is YFSETQ. V lost 0 bases and J lost 5, with 9 bases in between. CDR3 bases: TGCGCCAGCAGCTTGGGGACCGGCAATAATTCACCCCTCCACTTT. It encodes CASSLGTGNNSPLHF.

The V gene is TRBV5-1, the J gene TRBJ1-4, with D possibly being TRBD1 (5 bases). V dropped 0 bases and J dropped 4 bases, with 13 bases sitting between them. The germline V gene encodes CDR1 SGHRS and CDR2 YFSETQ. This CDR3 is 16 amino acids long. The CDR3 region is CASSLGSTVYNEKLFF. The CDR3 nucleotides read TGCGCCAGCAGCTTGGGCTCGACAGTGTATAATGAAAAACTGTTTTTT.

The CDR3 bases are TGTGCTAGTGGTTTGGCCTCGACAGGGGGTGGAAACACCATATATTTT. Translating gives CASGLASTGGGNTIYF. The gene calls are TRBV12-5 and TRBJ1-3; 9 nucleotides agree with TRBD1. CDR1 is LGHNT, CDR2 FRNRAP, per germline. Trimming removed 1 base from V and 3 bases from J; junction bases left unmatched: 4. The CDR3 covers 16 residues.

In the case of this clone: The sample holds other DNA sequences that translate to the same CDR3. The chain combines TRBV10-2 with TRBJ2-7; TRBD1 might be the D (5 bases). Trimming removed 0 bases from V and 2 bases from J, with 8 bases in between. From germline, CDR1 is WSHSY and CDR2 SAAADI. This CDR3 spans 14 amino acids. The CDR3 loop reads CASSESWGPYEQYF. The CDR3 coding sequence is TGCGCCAGCAGTGAGTCGTGGGGCCCCTACGAGCAGTACTTC.

The rearrangement links TRBV4-2 to TRBJ2-1; either TRBD1 or TRBD2 may supply D (5 bases each). CDR1 and CDR2 from the germline V gene are LGHNA and YNFKEQ. The CDR3 runs to 15 residues. Deletions cut 3 bases from V and 5 bases from J, with 14 bases between. The CDR3 nucleotides read TGTGCCAGCAGCCAGGGACGAGGATCCCACAATGAGCAGTTCTTC. This encodes CASSQGRGSHNEQFF.

V usage is TRBV6-1 and J usage is TRBJ1-3, with TRBD1 as a possible D gene (5 bases). Between the trimmed V and J ends, which lost 4 bases and 1 base, there was a span of 17 bases. Germline lookup yields CDR1 MNHNS and CDR2 SASEGT. This CDR3 region has 17 residues. This CDR3 is CASSVGTRPDSGNTIYF. Written as DNA, the CDR3 is TGTGCCAGCAGTGTTGGGACCCGCCCCGATTCTGGAAACACCATATATTTT.

The chain carries TRBV9 and TRBJ2-2; 7 bases agree with TRBD1. Trimming removed 3 bases from V and 2 bases from J; junction bases left unmatched: 7. Germline lookup yields CDR1 SGDLS and CDR2 YYNGEE. The CDR3 runs to 16 residues. CDR3 region: CASSGTTGVNTGELFF. As DNA, the CDR3 is TGTGCCAGCAGCGGAACAACAGGGGTTAACACCGGGGAGCTGTTTTTT.

The chain has TRBV5-1 and TRBJ2-3, with TRBD2 identical over 8 bases. CDR1 SGHRS and CDR2 YFSETQ come from the germline V gene. The length of the CDR3 is 16 residues. The V gene end was trimmed by 0 bases and the J gene end by 4 bases; junction bases not matched to a gene: 7. The CDR3 spells CASSLAGGGTPDTQYF. As DNA, the CDR3 is TGCGCCAGCAGCTTGGCTGGCGGGGGGACGCCAGATACGCAGTATTTT.

The DNA for the CDR3 is TGTGCCAGCAGCCCCGTGGGGGGGGGTTACTATGGCTACACCTTC. It is translated as CASSPVGGGYYGYTF. This rearrangement joins TRBV27 to TRBJ1-2; tentative D call: TRBD1 (5 bases). V was pared by 6 bases and J by 3 bases, with 17 bases between. The CDR3 contains 15 residues. Germline V gives CDR1 MNHEY, CDR2 SMNVEV (reference sequence).